This is a list of T cell receptor beta chains from one sample in a study of memory CD4+ T cells and cytomegalovirus serostatus. TCRdb's table, derived via immunoSEQ multiplex PCR, lists solely in-frame clones and lacks some. The sample shows tens of thousands of clones, around 76% of them seen only once. The sample consisted of memory CD4+ T cells from blood. The receptors originated from an adult in good health and CMV-seropositive. The CDR3 runs from the conserved cysteine through the conserved F or W. The D gene is left open where the match is weak. Rows may omit the clone size; those that give it use once, few, many or a size class.

TRBD1 | TRBJ2-7 | NA | TRBV9 | TGTGCCAGCAACCCCCGGACAGGGGTTTACGAGCAGTACTTC | CASNPRTGVYEQYF
NA | TRBJ1-6 | NA | TRBV10-3 | TGTGCCATCAGTGAGAGCCCGGGACGGACTAATTCACCCCTCCACTTT | CAISESPGRTNSPLHF
TRBD1 | TRBJ2-2 | NA | TRBV11-2 | TGTGCCAGCAGCCCAATCACAGGGGTCGGGGAGCTGTTTTTT | CASSPITGVGELFF
NA | TRBJ2-4 | medium-sized | TRBV7-3 | TGTGCCAGCAGCCTTACCAGAACCGAGGCCAAAAACATTCAGTACTTC | CASSLTRTEAKNIQYF
NA | TRBJ2-7 | NA | TRBV27 | TGTGCCAGCAGTCTCCGGACGGATCTCTCCTACGAGCAGTACTTC | CASSLRTDLSYEQYF
NA | TRBJ1-2 | NA | TRBV7-8 | TGTGCCAGCAGCTTAGATCGCGGGAACTATGGCTACACCTTC | CASSLDRGNYGYTF
NA | TRBJ2-1 | NA | TRBV7-2 | TGTGCCAGCAGCTTACAGACCACCCCCCGCAATGAGCAGTTCTTC | CASSLQTTPRNEQFF
NA | TRBJ1-2 | NA | TRBV5-4 | TGTGCCAGCAGCTTCCCGAGGGATGGCGGCTATGGCTACACCTTC | CASSFPRDGGYGYTF
NA | TRBJ2-5 | NA | TRBV7-3 | TGTGCCAGCAGCTTAGAGGCAGGTGGAGGGGAGACCCAGTACTTC | CASSLEAGGGETQYF
TRBD1 | TRBJ1-2 | NA | TRBV5-1 | TGCGCCAACAGACCTGGACAGGGAGGGTATGGCTACACCTTC | CANRPGQGGYGYTF
NA | TRBJ1-1 | NA | TRBV28 | TGTGCCACTAGGGAGAACGTTGAAGCTTTCTTT | CATRENVEAFF
NA | TRBJ2-7 | NA | TRBV10-3 | TGTGCCGTCTCCGGGGCCTACGAGCAGTACTTC | CAVSGAYEQYF
TRBD1 | TRBJ1-2 | NA | TRBV5-6 | TGTGCCAGCAGCCTAACGGACAGGGTCAACTATGGCTACACCTTC | CASSLTDRVNYGYTF
NA | TRBJ1-3 | NA | TRBV5-1 | TGCGCCAGCGCGACGGATGGAAACACCATATATTTT | CASATDGNTIYF
TRBD2 | TRBJ2-1 | few | TRBV7-3 | TGTGCCAGCAGCCCGGGAGGAACGGGGGGTCTTTACAATGAGCAGTTCTTC | CASSPGGTGGLYNEQFF
NA | TRBJ1-4 | once | TRBV5-6 | TGTGCCAGCAGCTTGGGGTGGTTAAAGAATGAAAAACTGTTTTTT | CASSLGWLKNEKLFF
NA | TRBJ2-2 | NA | TRBV27 | TGTGCCAGCAGTCCCATGACCTTCTCGACCTACACCGGGGAGCTGTTTTTT | CASSPMTFSTYTGELFF
NA | TRBJ1-3 | NA | TRBV7-8 | TGTGCCAGCAGCTTAGTGGCTGGAAACACCATATATTTT | CASSLVAGNTIYF